These 29 T cell receptor beta chains came from one sample sequenced in a study of regulatory T cells in long-lasting Graves disease. Construction of TCR beta libraries relied on iRepertoire HTBI primers and on Arm-PCR targeting CDR3 regions. TCRdb itself ran the multiplex PCR reads through MiXCR, one entry per CDR3 protein. The repertoire holds 550,000 to 700,000 distinct CDR3 sequences, 15% to 20% seen once, with approximately 12% in the top ten. The time point was: newly diagnosed GD, antithyroid drugs for less than 3 months. Following extraction of RNA from PBMCs, that RNA was used to make the TCR library. Another study also made use of these data, one on T cells in Graves' hyperthyroidism and ophthalmopathy.

The specimen was peripheral blood mononuclear cells (PBMCs), collected at new diagnosis, from a patient treated with antithyroid drugs. These receptors were obtained from a man aged 18 to 30 with Graves disease.

This clonotype was recorded at least ten times. The chain has TRBV2 and TRBJ2-7; tentative D call: TRBD2 (6 bases). Trimming cost V 5 bases and J 5 bases, with 16 bases left between them. Germline V CDR1 and CDR2: SNHLY, FYNNEI. The CDR3 is made up of 14 amino acids. In DNA form, the CDR3 reads TGTGCCAGCAGTAATCCCGGGACTTCCCACGAGCAGTACTTC. This translates into CASSNPGTSHEQYF.

This clonotype has a handful of counts. V is TRBV15 and J is TRBJ1-1; D ambiguous. V was shortened by 1 base and J by 4 bases, with 7 bases between the two germline ends. The CDR3 extends over 13 amino acids. Germline V gene lookup returns CDR1 LNHNV and CDR2 YYDKDF (reference sequence). The CDR3 is CATSRGKSTEAFF. CDR3 DNA sequence: TGTGCCACCAGCAGAGGTAAGAGCACTGAAGCTTTCTTT.

The chain links TRBV29-1 to TRBJ2-3; 8 bases fit TRBD1. V was clipped by 1 base and J by 1 base; unmatched bases: 10. Germline loops: CDR1 SQVTM, CDR2 ANQGSEA. The CDR3 is made up of 17 amino acids. The CDR3 loop reads CSVEGGSETGGTDTQYF. The CDR3 DNA reads as TGCAGCGTTGAAGGAGGGAGTGAGACAGGGGGCACAGATACGCAGTATTTT.

This clonotype has ten or more counts. The rearrangement links TRBV27 to TRBJ1-1; perhaps TRBD1 as D (6 bases). Germline CDR1 is MNHEY and CDR2 is SMNVEV (reference sequence). Trimming left V 5 bases short and J 0 bases short, with 13 bases between. CDR3 length: 15 amino acids. The CDR3 DNA sequence: TGTGCCAGCAGTCCAGGGGACGGTTTGAACACTGAAGCTTTCTTT. It codes for CASSPGDGLNTEAFF.

The chain is built from TRBV4-2 and TRBJ1-2; D call uncertain. The germline V and J ends were trimmed by 0 bases and 1 base, with 9 bases remaining between them. The V gene's germline CDR1 is LGHNA and CDR2 YNFKEQ. The CDR3 runs to 15 residues. For the CDR3, the DNA is TGTGCCAGCAGCCAAGATCTGCTCAGTAACTATGGCTACACCTTC. Protein: CASSQDLLSNYGYTF.

This clonotype showed up just a few times. The chain combines TRBV13 with TRBJ2-7, with TRBD1 matching over 7 bases. This CDR3 is 12 amino acids long. Germline CDR1 reads PRHDT; CDR2 reads FYEKMQ (reference sequence). V gave up 6 bases and J gave up 10 bases; unmatched junction bases: 9. Written as DNA, the CDR3 is TGTGCCAGCAGGCGACAGGGTTTAGAACAGTACTTC. This encodes CASRRQGLEQYF.

This clonotype was found many times. The chain is built from TRBV10-3 and TRBJ2-1; D could derive from TRBD1 or TRBD2 (5 bases each). V was trimmed by 10 bases and J by 8 bases, leaving 21 bases between them. The CDR3 length is 14 residues. Germline CDR1 ENHRY, CDR2 SYGVKD. In nucleotides, the CDR3 is TGTGCCACGGACCGGGACCGCGTTACGCATGAGCAGTTCTTC. Protein: CATDRDRVTHEQFF.

With regard to this clonotype: This may stem from a read error, because a much larger clone lies one nucleotide away. This chain uses TRBV30 with TRBJ1-1; D unresolved. From germline, CDR1 is GTSNPN and CDR2 SVGIG (reference sequence). The CDR3 has 13 residues. The CDR3 region is CAWRVSGNTEAFF. CDR3 nucleotides: TGTGCCTGGCGTGTCTCGGGGAACACTGAAGCTTTCTTT.

This clonotype was found many times. The gene calls are TRBV20-1 and TRBJ2-5; D is unresolved. CDR3 length: 12 residues. The V end lost 3 bases, the J end lost 2 bases, and 7 bases lay between the germline ends. Per germline, CDR1 DFQATT and CDR2 SNEGSKA (reference sequence). The CDR3 loop reads CSASSSQETQYF. In nucleotides, the CDR3 is TGCAGTGCTAGTTCCAGTCAAGAGACCCAGTACTTC.

This clonotype was detected many times. CDR3 DNA sequence: TGTGCCAGCAGCCTTCGGGACAGGGGGTTAACGAGCCAGTACTTC. This gives the protein CASSLRDRGLTSQYF. This chain uses TRBV28 with TRBJ2-7; 11 bases are a match to TRBD1. J gave up 10 bases and V 6 bases, and 14 bases lay outside the gene matches. Germline CDR1 is MDHEN and CDR2 is SYDVKM. The CDR3 extends over 15 amino acids.

In this sample, this clonotype turned up a few times. This chain links TRBV25-1 with TRBJ2-7, with D tentatively TRBD2 (6 bases). Germline CDR1 and CDR2: MGHDK and SYGVNS. This CDR3 has 16 residues. The V end lost 3 bases, the J end lost 3 bases, and 18 bases lay between the germline ends. The CDR3 spells CASSDSGERPRYEQYF. CDR3 coding DNA: TGTGCCAGCAGTGATTCGGGGGAACGGCCGCGCTACGAGCAGTACTTC.

The chain joins TRBV20-1 to TRBJ2-2; D is ambiguous. V gave up 0 bases and J gave up 4 bases, with 12 bases separating them. CDR1 is DFQATT, CDR2 SNEGSKA, per germline (reference sequence). The CDR3 is 15 amino acids. DNA for the CDR3: TGCAGTGCTAGAGATGCGGAGTCAGGCACCGGGGAGCTGTTTTTT. Protein: CSARDAESGTGELFF.

This clonotype has ten or more counts. At one end the junction does not follow the germline gene, possibly because of a read error. The chain has TRBV5-1 and TRBJ1-5; D possibly corresponds to TRBD1 (5 bases). This CDR3 is built from 14 residues. Germline CDR1 and CDR2: SGHRS and YFSETQ. CDR3 nucleotides: TGTGCCAGCAGTTTCGGGGACAGCAATCAGCCCCAGCATTTT. It codes for CASSFGDSNQPQHF. Looking up the rest from reference TRBV5-1 and TRBJ1-5 gives the full variable domain: KAGVTQTPRYLIKTRGQQVTLSCSPISGHRSVSWYQQTPGQGLQFLFEYFSETQRNKGNFPGRFSGRQFSNSRSEMNVSTLELGDSALYLCASSFGDSNQPQHFGDGTRLSIL.

The genes are TRBV6-1 and TRBJ2-5, with 7 bases matching TRBD1. Germline trimming cut 7 bases from V and 1 base from J; bases unmatched to any gene: 9. Germline CDR1 is MNHNS and CDR2 is SASEGT. CDR3 length equals 15 residues. The CDR3: CASTQPGQPQETQYF. The CDR3 DNA reads as TGTGCCAGCACTCAACCGGGACAGCCCCAAGAGACCCAGTACTTC.

This clonotype was seen many times. The V call is TRBV2, the J call TRBJ2-1, with TRBD1 identical over 9 bases. Germline values: CDR1 SNHLY, CDR2 FYNNEI. V dropped 7 bases and J dropped 7; count of bases not matched to a gene: 11. The CDR3 loop spans 15 amino acids. In DNA form, the CDR3 reads TGTGCCAGCAAGCCGAGCCAGACAGGGGGGAATGAGCAGTTCTTC. It specifies CASKPSQTGGNEQFF.

V and J are TRBV4-1 and TRBJ2-4; D gene ambiguous. V dropped 3 bases and J dropped 7 bases, with 13 bases sitting between them. The CDR3 totals 14 residues. Germline V lookup: CDR1 MGHRA, CDR2 YSYEKL. CDR3 sequence (DNA): TGCGCCAGCAGCCACCCAGTCGAGCGTAACATTCAGTACTTC. This encodes CASSHPVERNIQYF.

This clonotype was seen at least ten times. The V call is TRBV18, the J call TRBJ1-1, with D possibly matching TRBD1 (6 bases). V was pared by 4 bases and J by 5 bases, with 14 bases between. CDR3 size: 14 residues. Germline loops: CDR1 KGHSH, CDR2 LQKENI. CDR3 protein: CASSLEGGRTEAFF. Written as DNA, the CDR3 is TGTGCCAGCTCACTTGAAGGGGGGCGGACTGAAGCTTTCTTT. The full variable domain, its missing parts supplied by reference TRBV18 and TRBJ1-1, is NAGVMQNPRHLVRRRGQEARLRCSPMKGHSHVYWYRQLPEEGLKFMVYLQKENIIDESGMPKERFSAEFPKEGPSILRIQQVVRGDSAAYFCASSLEGGRTEAFFGQGTRLTVV.

The sample holds many counts of this clonotype. The chain carries TRBV3-1 and TRBJ2-5; TRBD2 might be the D (6 bases). Germline V gene data show CDR1 as LGHDT and CDR2 as YNNKEL (reference sequence). This CDR3 contains 15 residues. Trimming took off 1 base at V and 2 bases at J, with 11 bases between the two ends. The CDR3 nucleotides read TGTGCCAGCAGCCAAGGGGGAGGATTACAAGAGACCCAGTACTTC. It translates to CASSQGGGLQETQYF.

This clonotype was seen only a few times. The V call is TRBV19, the J call TRBJ2-3, with D unresolved. This CDR3 is built from 14 residues. Deletions cut 5 bases from V and 4 bases from J, with 13 bases between. Germline CDR1 reads LNHDA; CDR2 reads SQIVND (reference sequence). CDR3 DNA: TGTGCCAGTAGTCTGGGAAACGGCGCAGATACGCAGTATTTT. Amino acid sequence: CASSLGNGADTQYF.

The chain employs TRBV5-1 and TRBJ2-5, with a tentative D call TRBD1 (6 bases). The V gene lost 4 bases and the J gene lost 3 bases, with 13 bases spanning the gap. Per the germline V gene, CDR1 is SGHRS and CDR2 is YFSETQ. The CDR3 sequence is 14 residues long. DNA for the CDR3: TGCGCCAGCAGCCCAACTACAGGGAAAGAGACCCAGTACTTC. Translating it yields CASSPTTGKETQYF.

The J gene is TRBJ1-5, the V gene TRBV12-3 or TRBV12-4, with 7 positions matching TRBD1. This CDR3 is 14 amino acids long. With 5 bases clipped from V and 7 bases from J, the junction kept 8 bases outside the gene matches. CDR3 amino acids: CASSPDRASQPQHF. The CDR3 DNA is TGTGCCAGCAGTCCTGACAGGGCCAGCCAGCCCCAGCATTTT.

This clonotype appeared a few times. The chain has TRBV28 and TRBJ2-5, with D tentatively TRBD2 (5 bases). This CDR3 is built from 14 residues. V lost 3 bases to trimming and J lost 0 bases, with 8 bases between them. Looked up from germline, CDR1 is MDHEN and CDR2 is SYDVKM. The CDR3 DNA reads as TGTGCCAGCAGTTTGAGGAGGTACCAAGAGACCCAGTACTTC. Its protein is CASSLRRYQETQYF.

This clonotype was observed a handful of times. The J gene is TRBJ2-7, the V gene TRBV12-3 or TRBV12-4; TRBD1 agrees at 11 bases. CDR3 length: 15 amino acids. The V segment lost 5 bases and the J segment 2 bases; nucleotides outside the gene matches: 5. The CDR3 sequence is CASSAPGQGAYEQYF. Written as DNA, the CDR3 is TGTGCCAGCAGTGCTCCGGGACAGGGGGCCTACGAGCAGTACTTC.

The sample holds many counts of this clonotype. The chain recombines TRBV28 with TRBJ1-1; D not certain. Germline CDR1 reads MDHEN; CDR2 reads SYDVKM. Trimming removed 8 bases at V and 0 bases at J, with 19 bases between. The CDR3 consists of 16 residues. CDR3 loop: CASHWLEENMNTEAFF. For the CDR3, the DNA is TGTGCCAGCCATTGGTTGGAAGAGAACATGAACACTGAAGCTTTCTTT.

With regard to this clonotype: The CDR3 carries no conserved terminal phenylalanine or tryptophan, so it likely arises from a read error. The CDR3 DNA reads TGTGCCAGTACCCCCCTCGGATATGGCTACACCTCC. This encodes CASTPLGYGYTS. The rearrangement joins TRBV19 to TRBJ1-2; unclear D gene. Germline CDR1 and CDR2: LNHDA and SQIVND (reference sequence). V was shortened by 7 bases and J by 5 bases, with 11 bases between the two germline ends. This CDR3 region has 12 residues.

This clonotype appeared a few times. The chain combines TRBV5-4 with TRBJ2-1; D is uncertain. The V and J ends lost 7 bases and 0 bases respectively, with 14 bases between them. Looked up from germline, CDR1 is SGHNT and CDR2 is YYREEE (reference sequence). The CDR3 contains 15 residues. The CDR3 DNA sequence: TGTGCCAGCTTCCGAGAACCGGACTCCTACAATGAGCAGTTCTTC. Translation: CASFREPDSYNEQFF.

There are many counts of this clonotype. The chain employs TRBV15 and TRBJ1-1, with a tentative D call TRBD1 (5 bases). V was shortened by 0 bases and J by 1 base, with 12 bases between the two germline ends. The CDR3 contains 16 residues. Germline CDR1 is LNHNV and CDR2 is YYDKDF (reference sequence). CDR3 in DNA: TGTGCCACCAGCAGAGATCGGGGGGTTTCGAACACTGAAGCTTTCTTT. This encodes CATSRDRGVSNTEAFF.

This clonotype was counted at least ten times. V usage is TRBV7-9 and J usage is TRBJ1-5; a weak D match, TRBD1 (5 bases). Germline CDR1 and CDR2: SEHNR and FQNEAQ (reference sequence). Trimming took off 4 bases at V and 4 bases at J, with 14 bases between the two ends. CDR3 length: 15 residues. The DNA for the CDR3 is TGTGCCAGCAGCTCAGACGGGACCGCAAATCAGCCCCAGCATTTT. Protein product: CASSSDGTANQPQHF.

V usage is TRBV5-6 and J usage is TRBJ2-7; D is uncertain. Germline assignment: CDR1 SGHDT and CDR2 YYEEEE. The V end was cut by 4 bases, the J end by 1 base, with 9 bases between. The CDR3 consists of 13 residues. CDR3 in amino acids: CASSADRSYEQYF. Here the CDR3 DNA reads TGTGCCAGCAGCGCTGACCGGTCCTACGAGCAGTACTTC.